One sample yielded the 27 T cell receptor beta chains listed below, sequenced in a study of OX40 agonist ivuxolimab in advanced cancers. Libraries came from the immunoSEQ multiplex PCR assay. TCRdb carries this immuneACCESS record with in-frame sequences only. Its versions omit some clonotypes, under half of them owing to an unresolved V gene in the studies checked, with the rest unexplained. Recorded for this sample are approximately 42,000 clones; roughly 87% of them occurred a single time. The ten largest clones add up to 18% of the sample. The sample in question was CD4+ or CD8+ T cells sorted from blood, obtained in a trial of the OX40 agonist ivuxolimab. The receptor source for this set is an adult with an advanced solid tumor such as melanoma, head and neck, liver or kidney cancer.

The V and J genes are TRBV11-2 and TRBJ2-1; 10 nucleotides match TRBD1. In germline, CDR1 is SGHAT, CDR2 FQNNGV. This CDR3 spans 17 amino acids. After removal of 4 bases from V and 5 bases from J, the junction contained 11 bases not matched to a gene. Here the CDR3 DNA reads TGTGCCAGCAGCTCGACCGGCGGGACAGGGGTGGACAATGAGCAGTTCTTC. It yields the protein CASSSTGGTGVDNEQFF.

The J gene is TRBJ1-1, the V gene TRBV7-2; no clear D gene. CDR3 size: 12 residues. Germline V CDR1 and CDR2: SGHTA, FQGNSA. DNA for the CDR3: TGTGCTCAGGTTGATTATGGAGGTGAAGCTTTCTTT. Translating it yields CAQVDYGGEAFF.

The CDR3 nucleotides read TGTGCCAGCACCCTCGGGACAGGGGGCGGCGAGCAGTACTTC. This translates into CASTLGTGGGEQYF. The rearrangement joins TRBV9 to TRBJ2-7, with 12 bases matching TRBD1. Trimming at V came to 6 bases and at J to 6 bases, leaving 7 bases not matched to a gene. The CDR3 sequence is 14 residues long. Germline V gene sequence: CDR1 SGDLS, CDR2 YYNGEE.

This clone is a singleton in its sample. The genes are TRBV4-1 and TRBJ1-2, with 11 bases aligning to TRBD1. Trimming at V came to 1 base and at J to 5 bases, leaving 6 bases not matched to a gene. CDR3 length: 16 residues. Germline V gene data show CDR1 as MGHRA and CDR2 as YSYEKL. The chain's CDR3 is CASSQVRDRGWYGYTF. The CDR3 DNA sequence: TGCGCCAGCAGCCAAGTCCGGGACAGGGGGTGGTATGGCTACACCTTC.

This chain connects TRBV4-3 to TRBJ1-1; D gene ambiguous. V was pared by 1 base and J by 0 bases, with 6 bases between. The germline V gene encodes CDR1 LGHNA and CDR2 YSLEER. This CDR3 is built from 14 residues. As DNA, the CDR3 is TGCGCCAGCAGCCAAGCAGGTTTGAACACTGAAGCTTTCTTT. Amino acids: CASSQAGLNTEAFF.

The CDR3 DNA reads as TGTGCCAGCAGCGAAAGACAGCCTAACGCCTCTGGGGCCAACGTCCTGACTTTC. Translating it yields CASSERQPNASGANVLTF. The genes are TRBV9 and TRBJ2-6, with a possible D match to TRBD1 (5 bases). Looked up from germline, CDR1 is SGDLS and CDR2 is YYNGEE. V gave up 3 bases and J gave up 0 bases, with 16 bases separating them. The CDR3 is made up of 18 amino acids.

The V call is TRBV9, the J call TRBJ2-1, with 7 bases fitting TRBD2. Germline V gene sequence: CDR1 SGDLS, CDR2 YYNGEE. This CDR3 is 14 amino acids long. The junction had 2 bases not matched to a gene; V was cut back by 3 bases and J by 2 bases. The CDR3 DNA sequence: TGTGCCAGCAGCGCAAGCGGGACCTACAATGAGCAGTTCTTC. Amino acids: CASSASGTYNEQFF. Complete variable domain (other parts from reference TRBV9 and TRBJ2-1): DSGVTQTPKHLITATGQRVTLRCSPRSGDLSVYWYQQSLDQGLQFLIQYYNGEERAKGNILERFSAQQFPDLHSELNLSSLELGDSALYFCASSASGTYNEQFFGPGTRLTVL.

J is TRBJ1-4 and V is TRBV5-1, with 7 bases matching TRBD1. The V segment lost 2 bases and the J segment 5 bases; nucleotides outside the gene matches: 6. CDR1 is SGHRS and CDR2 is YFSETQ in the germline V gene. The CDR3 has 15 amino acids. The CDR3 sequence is CASSFGTGENEKLFF. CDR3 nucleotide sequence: TGCGCCAGCAGCTTTGGAACAGGGGAGAATGAAAAACTGTTTTTT.

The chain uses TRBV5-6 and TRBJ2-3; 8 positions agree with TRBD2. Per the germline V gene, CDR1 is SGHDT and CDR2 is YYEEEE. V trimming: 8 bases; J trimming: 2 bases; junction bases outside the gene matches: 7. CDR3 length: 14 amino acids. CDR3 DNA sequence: TGTGCCAGTGATACTAGCGGCCTCACAGATACGCAGTATTTT. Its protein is CASDTSGLTDTQYF.

CDR3 in DNA: TGTGCCACGGACAGGGGGAATCAGCCCCAGCATTTT. It codes for CATDRGNQPQHF. This chain joins TRBV28 and TRBJ1-5; 10 nucleotides align to TRBD1. The CDR3 loop spans 12 amino acids. Germline CDR1 is MDHEN and CDR2 is SYDVKM. J was trimmed by 4 bases and V by 10 bases; bases with no gene match: 1. Based on the CDR3 plus reference TRBV28 and TRBJ1-5, the full variable domain is DVKVTQSSRYLVKRTGEKVFLECVQDMDHENMFWYRQDPGLGLRLIYFSYDVKMKEKGDIPEGYSVSREKKERFSLILESASTNQTSMYLCATDRGNQPQHFGDGTRLSIL.

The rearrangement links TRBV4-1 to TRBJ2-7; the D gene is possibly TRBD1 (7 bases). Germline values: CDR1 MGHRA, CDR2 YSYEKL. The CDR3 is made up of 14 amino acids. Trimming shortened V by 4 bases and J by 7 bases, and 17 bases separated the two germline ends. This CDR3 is CASSLNRGRGEQYF. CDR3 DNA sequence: TGCGCCAGCAGCCTTAACAGGGGCCGGGGGGAGCAGTACTTC.

The CDR3 region has the DNA TGTGCCAGCAGCCGCGAAGCTTCTGGCAGTCCTAACTATGGCTACACCTTC. Protein product: CASSREASGSPNYGYTF. The chain joins TRBV27 to TRBJ1-2; D remains ambiguous. The CDR3 extends over 17 amino acids. Deletions cut 6 bases from V and 0 bases from J, with 20 bases between. The germline CDR1 and CDR2 sequences are MNHEY and SMNVEV (reference sequence).

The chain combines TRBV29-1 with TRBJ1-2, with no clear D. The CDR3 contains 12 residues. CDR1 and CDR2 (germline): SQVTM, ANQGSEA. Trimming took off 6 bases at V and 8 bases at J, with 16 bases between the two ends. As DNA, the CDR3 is TGCAGCGTCTCGGACGGCTCGGAGGGCTACACCTTC. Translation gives CSVSDGSEGYTF.

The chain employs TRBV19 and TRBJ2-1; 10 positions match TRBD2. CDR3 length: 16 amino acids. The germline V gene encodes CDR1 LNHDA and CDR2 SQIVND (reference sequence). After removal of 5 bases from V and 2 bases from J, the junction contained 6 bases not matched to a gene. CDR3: CASSEVAGGPYNEQFF. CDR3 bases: TGTGCCAGTAGTGAAGTAGCGGGGGGTCCCTACAATGAGCAGTTCTTC.

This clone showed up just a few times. CDR3: CASSQDAEGGGSPLHF. Written as DNA, the CDR3 is TGCGCCAGCAGCCAAGATGCGGAGGGGGGTGGTTCACCCCTCCACTTT. The chain carries TRBV4-3 and TRBJ1-6, with D tentatively TRBD1 (6 bases). Germline CDR1 and CDR2: LGHNA and YSLEER. The CDR3 is made up of 16 amino acids. The V gene lost 0 bases and the J gene lost 9 bases, with 15 bases spanning the gap.

The CDR3 reads CATSRVRASTDTQYF. The CDR3, as DNA: TGTGCCACCAGCAGAGTCCGTGCTAGCACAGATACGCAGTATTTT. The chain employs TRBV15 and TRBJ2-3; no firm D call. CDR1 is LNHNV, CDR2 YYDKDF, per germline (reference sequence). The CDR3 is made up of 15 amino acids. Trimming shortened V by 1 base and J by 0 bases, and 8 bases separated the two germline ends.

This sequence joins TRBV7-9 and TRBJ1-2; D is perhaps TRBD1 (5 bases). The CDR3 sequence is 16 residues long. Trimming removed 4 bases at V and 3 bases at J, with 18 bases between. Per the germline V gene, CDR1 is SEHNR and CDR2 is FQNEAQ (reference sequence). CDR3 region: CASSSPAGGGDYGYTF. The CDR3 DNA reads TGTGCCAGCAGCTCCCCGGCGGGAGGAGGGGACTATGGCTACACCTTC.

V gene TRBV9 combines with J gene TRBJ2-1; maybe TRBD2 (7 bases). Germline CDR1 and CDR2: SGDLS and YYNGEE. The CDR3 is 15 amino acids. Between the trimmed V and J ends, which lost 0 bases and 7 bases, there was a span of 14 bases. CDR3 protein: CASSVGWAGANEQFF. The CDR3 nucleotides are TGTGCCAGCAGCGTAGGGTGGGCGGGGGCTAATGAGCAGTTCTTC. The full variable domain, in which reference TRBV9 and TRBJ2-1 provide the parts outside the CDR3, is DSGVTQTPKHLITATGQRVTLRCSPRSGDLSVYWYQQSLDQGLQFLIQYYNGEERAKGNILERFSAQQFPDLHSELNLSSLELGDSALYFCASSVGWAGANEQFFGPGTRLTVL.

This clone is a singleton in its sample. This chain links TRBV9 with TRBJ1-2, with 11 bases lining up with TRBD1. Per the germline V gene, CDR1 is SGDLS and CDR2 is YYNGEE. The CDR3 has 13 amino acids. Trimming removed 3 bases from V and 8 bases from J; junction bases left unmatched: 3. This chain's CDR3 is CASSEDRGRGYTF. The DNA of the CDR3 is TGTGCCAGCAGCGAGGACAGGGGGCGCGGCTACACCTTC.

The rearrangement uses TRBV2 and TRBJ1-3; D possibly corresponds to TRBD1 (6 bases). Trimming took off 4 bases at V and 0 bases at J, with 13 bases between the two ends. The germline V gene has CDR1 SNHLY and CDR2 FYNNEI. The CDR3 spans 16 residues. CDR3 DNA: TGTGCCAGCAGTGTCCGGGACATGAGCTCTGGAAACACCATATATTTT. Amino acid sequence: CASSVRDMSSGNTIYF.

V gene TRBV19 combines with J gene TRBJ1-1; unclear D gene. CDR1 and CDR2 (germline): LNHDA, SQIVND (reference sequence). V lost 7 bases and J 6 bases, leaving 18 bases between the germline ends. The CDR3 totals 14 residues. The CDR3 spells CASISPFRGAEAFF. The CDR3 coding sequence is TGTGCCAGTATTTCCCCGTTTCGTGGGGCTGAAGCTTTCTTT.

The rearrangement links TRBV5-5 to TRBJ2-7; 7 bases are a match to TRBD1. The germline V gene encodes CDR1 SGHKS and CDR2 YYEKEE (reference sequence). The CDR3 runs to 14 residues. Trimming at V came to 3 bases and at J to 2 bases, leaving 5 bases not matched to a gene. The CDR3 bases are TGTGCCAGCAGCTCCCCGGGACAGACCTACGAGCAGTACGTC. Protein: CASSSPGQTYEQYV.

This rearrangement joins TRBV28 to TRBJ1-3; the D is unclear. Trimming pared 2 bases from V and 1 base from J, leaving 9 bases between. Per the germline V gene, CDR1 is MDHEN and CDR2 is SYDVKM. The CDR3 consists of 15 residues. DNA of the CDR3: TGTGCCAGCAGTTTAATTCCCCAATCTGGAAACACCATATATTTT. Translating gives CASSLIPQSGNTIYF.

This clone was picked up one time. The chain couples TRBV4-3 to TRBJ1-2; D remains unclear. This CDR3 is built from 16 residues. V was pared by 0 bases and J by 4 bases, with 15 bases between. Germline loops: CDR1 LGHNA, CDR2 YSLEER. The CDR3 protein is CASSQDPLAPIYGYTF. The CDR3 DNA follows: TGCGCCAGCAGCCAAGACCCCCTCGCACCCATCTATGGCTACACCTTC.

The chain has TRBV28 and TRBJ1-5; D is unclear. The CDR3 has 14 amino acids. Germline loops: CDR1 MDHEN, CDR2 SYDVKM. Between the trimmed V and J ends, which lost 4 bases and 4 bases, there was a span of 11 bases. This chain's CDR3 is CASSSTWRNQPQHF. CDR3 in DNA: TGTGCCAGCAGTTCCACATGGAGGAATCAGCCCCAGCATTTT.

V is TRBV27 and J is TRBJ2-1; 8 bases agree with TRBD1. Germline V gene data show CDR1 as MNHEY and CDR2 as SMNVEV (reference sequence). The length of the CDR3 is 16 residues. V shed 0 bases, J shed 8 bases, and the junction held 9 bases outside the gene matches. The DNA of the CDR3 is TGTGCCAGCAGTTTATCGAGGACAGGGTATCCCGATGAGCAGTTCTTC. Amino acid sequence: CASSLSRTGYPDEQFF.

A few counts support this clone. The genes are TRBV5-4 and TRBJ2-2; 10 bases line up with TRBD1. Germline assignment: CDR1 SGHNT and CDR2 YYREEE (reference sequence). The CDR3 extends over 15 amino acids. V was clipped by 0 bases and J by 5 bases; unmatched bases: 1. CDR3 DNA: TGTGCCAGCAGCTTGGGGGACAGGGGAACCGGGGAGCTGTTTTTT. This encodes CASSLGDRGTGELFF.